This TCR beta chain originates from a study of graft-versus-host responses after intestinal transplantation. Study as a whole: Transplants were multivisceral, liver-intestinal, or isolated intestinal.

Sequencing used immunoSEQ multiplex PCR; TCRdb keeps in-frame clones, though not all of them. The repertoire holds under 50,000 clones, approximately 93% seen once, with 3.6% in the top ten. Germline V CDR1 and CDR2: MDHEN, SYDVKM. The CDR3 is 15 residues long. Trimming took 5 bases from V and 5 from J, leaving 16 bases between them. As concerns this clone: The same CDR3 is also encoded by other DNA sequences in this sample.

The input for sequencing was PBMCs, taken almost 750 days after intestinal transplantation. This sequence originates from a human patient who received an intestinal transplant, so some T cells may come from the graft donor. This chain links TRBV28 with TRBJ1-5, with D unresolved. This chain's CDR3 is CASSISGRSDQPQHF. CDR3 in DNA: TGTGCCAGCAGTATTTCGGGCAGGTCCGATCAGCCCCAGCATTTT.